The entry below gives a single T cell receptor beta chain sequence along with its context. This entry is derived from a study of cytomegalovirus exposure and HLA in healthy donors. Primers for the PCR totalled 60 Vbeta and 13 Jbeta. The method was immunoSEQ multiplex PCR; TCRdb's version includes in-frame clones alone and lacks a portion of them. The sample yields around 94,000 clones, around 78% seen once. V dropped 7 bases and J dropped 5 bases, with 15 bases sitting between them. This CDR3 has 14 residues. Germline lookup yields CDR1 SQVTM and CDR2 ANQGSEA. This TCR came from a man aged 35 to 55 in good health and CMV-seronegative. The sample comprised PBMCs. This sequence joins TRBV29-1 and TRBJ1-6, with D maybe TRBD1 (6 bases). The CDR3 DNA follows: TGCAGCGCAATGTCCGGGACAAATAATTCACCCCTCCACTTT. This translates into CSAMSGTNNSPLHF.